The T cell receptor beta chain under discussion was sequenced for a study of T cells in Graves' hyperthyroidism and ophthalmopathy. Study information: Peripheral blood draws took place at initial diagnosis, ahead of any treatment.

This clonotype has just a few counts. Its antigen remains unidentified. From RNA transcripts, TCR beta CDR3 regions were amplified. When the TCR CDR3 underwent first-round RT-PCR, the HTBI primer set was used. MiXCR, run by TCRdb on the multiplex PCR reads, gives a single entry per CDR3 protein. The table lists about 400,000 distinct CDR3 sequences, about a sixth of them singletons. Not enrolled were patients with uncontrolled infection, other autoimmune disease, pregnancy or lactation. Blood was sampled at initial diagnosis of hyperthyroidism, prior to onset of any ophthalmopathy symptoms. Trimming removed 0 bases from V and 8 bases from J, with 11 bases in between. The CDR3 consists of 14 residues. CDR1 is LNHNV and CDR2 is YYDKDF in the germline V gene (reference sequence). General study findings and limits: Among thyroid clonotypes expanded above 0.001, most also appeared in blood.

The rearrangement joins TRBV15 to TRBJ2-1, with unresolved D. This receptor was obtained from a woman aged 18-30 years with Graves' hyperthyroidism that later progressed to Graves' ophthalmopathy. Sequenced: blood. CDR3 sequence: CATSRDRPFDEQFF. The CDR3 nucleotides read TGTGCCACCAGCAGAGACAGGCCCTTCGATGAGCAGTTCTTC.